A single sample is the source of the 21 T cell receptor beta chains below, sequenced in a study of response to subunit inactivated influenza vaccine. TCRdb passed the RT-PCR reads through MiXCR, listing each CDR3 protein once. The table lists 530,000 or so distinct CDR3 sequences, 13% to 15% of them singletons. The sequencing used PBMCs from blood, collected 11 to 12 days after vaccination. The receptor set was obtained from a man aged 50-59 years who received an inactivated influenza vaccine.

This clonotype came up a few times. The chain combines TRBV6-1 with TRBJ1-4; perhaps TRBD1 as D (6 bases). This CDR3 region has 17 residues. Germline V gene sequence: CDR1 MNHNS, CDR2 SASEGT. V lost 6 bases, J lost 8 bases, and 25 bases lay in between. This CDR3 is CASRKTGPGRGYEKLFF. The CDR3, as DNA: TGTGCCAGCAGAAAGACAGGCCCAGGCCGGGGGTACGAAAAACTGTTTTTT.

The rearrangement uses TRBV5-1 and TRBJ1-2, with D maybe TRBD1 (5 bases). V lost 3 bases and J lost 7, with 13 bases in between. Germline CDR1 and CDR2: SGHRS and YFSETQ. This CDR3 contains 13 residues. CDR3 amino acids: CASSSSDGAGYTF. CDR3 bases: TGCGCCAGCAGCTCGAGTGATGGGGCTGGCTACACCTTC.

This clonotype was observed a few times. The rearrangement links TRBV4-1 to TRBJ2-5; 7 bases are shared with TRBD2. The CDR3 contains 15 residues. In germline, CDR1 is MGHRA, CDR2 YSYEKL. The V and J ends lost 0 bases and 1 base, in that order; junction bases with no gene match: 2. The CDR3 DNA reads as TGCGCCAGCAGCCAAGATACGGGGGGCCAAGAGACCCAGTACTTC. It translates to CASSQDTGGQETQYF.

This clonotype occurred a few times. The V call is TRBV7-2, the J call TRBJ2-1, with TRBD1 matching over 10 bases. Germline V gives CDR1 SGHTA, CDR2 FQGNSA. This CDR3 is built from 15 residues. V was clipped by 0 bases and J by 7 bases; unmatched bases: 3. CDR3 sequence: CASSLADRGRNEQFF. For the CDR3, the DNA is TGTGCCAGCAGCTTAGCCGACAGGGGGCGAAATGAGCAGTTCTTC.

This chain links TRBV5-6 with TRBJ1-2, with D unclear. The CDR3 is made up of 14 amino acids. CDR1 and CDR2 from the germline V gene are SGHDT and YYEEEE. With 2 bases removed from V and 3 bases from J, the gap between germline ends came to 11 bases. The CDR3 region is CASSFHQEDYGYTF. DNA of the CDR3: TGTGCCAGCAGCTTCCACCAGGAGGACTATGGCTACACCTTC.

J is TRBJ2-5 and V is TRBV5-1, with 13 bases fitting TRBD2. Germline CDR1 is SGHRS and CDR2 is YFSETQ. There are 15 residues in the CDR3. Losses at the gene ends were 1 base for V and 3 bases for J; bases not matched to a gene: 0. The CDR3 DNA follows: TGCGCCAGCAGCTTGACTAGCGGGGGGGAAGAGACCCAGTACTTC. This gives the protein CASSLTSGGEETQYF.

This clonotype appeared many times. This chain connects TRBV30 to TRBJ2-3, with TRBD1 identical over 10 bases. The junction had 9 bases not matched to a gene; V was cut back by 2 bases and J by 7 bases. Germline CDR1 GTSNPN, CDR2 SVGIG (reference sequence). The CDR3 is 15 amino acids. In DNA, the CDR3 is TGTGCCTGGAGTATGGGACAGGGGTCCAGGAATACGCAGTATTTT. Translated, it gives CAWSMGQGSRNTQYF.

In its sample, this clonotype was seen many times. V is TRBV4-1 and J is TRBJ2-7; 8 bases are shared with TRBD2. V gave up 1 base and J gave up 7 bases; unmatched junction bases: 0. Germline V lookup: CDR1 MGHRA, CDR2 YSYEKL. The CDR3 runs 12 residues. Here the CDR3 DNA reads TGCGCCAGCAGCCAAGTAGCGGGGGAGCAGTACTTC. Amino acids: CASSQVAGEQYF.

The CDR3 DNA sequence: TGTGCCAGCAGCTTATCCCAGGTCTTCTATGGCTACACCTTC. This translates into CASSLSQVFYGYTF. The chain joins TRBV7-9 to TRBJ1-2; D is unclear. V was trimmed by 2 bases and J by 4 bases, leaving 11 bases between them. The CDR3 sequence is 14 residues long. Per the germline V gene, CDR1 is SEHNR and CDR2 is FQNEAQ (reference sequence).

This clonotype showed up just a few times. A read error may explain this, as a much larger clone is one base away. The chain joins TRBV9 to TRBJ2-3; D is ambiguous. This CDR3 comprises 13 residues. Deletions cut 0 bases from V and 2 bases from J, with 4 bases between. Per germline, CDR1 SGDLS and CDR2 YYNGEE. The CDR3 is CASSVGVTDTQYF. The DNA for the CDR3 is TGTGCCAGCAGCGTAGGGGTCACAGATACGCAGTATTTT. Full variable domain (missing parts from reference TRBV9 and TRBJ2-3): DSGVTQTPKHLITATGQRVTLRCSPRSGDLSVYWYQQSLDQGLQFLIQYYNGEERAKGNILERFSAQQFPDLHSELNLSSLELGDSALYFCASSVGVTDTQYFGPGTRLTVL.

The chain has TRBV6-1 and TRBJ2-2; 9 nucleotides agree with TRBD2. V shed 6 bases, J shed 6 bases, and the junction held 8 bases outside the gene matches. The CDR3 is 15 residues long. CDR1 and CDR2 from the germline V gene are MNHNS and SASEGT. The CDR3 sequence is CASRAGTSRSGELFF. CDR3 coding DNA: TGTGCCAGCAGGGCCGGGACTAGCAGGTCCGGGGAGCTGTTTTTT.

The V call is TRBV10-3, the J call TRBJ2-2; D may be TRBD1 (6 bases). CDR3 length equals 14 residues. Trimming removed 8 bases at V and 5 bases at J, with 15 bases between. In germline, CDR1 is ENHRY, CDR2 SYGVKD. The CDR3, as DNA: TGTGCCATCGGGGGCCAGGGGTGGACCGGGGAGCTGTTTTTT. Translated, it gives CAIGGQGWTGELFF.

This chain uses TRBV5-6 with TRBJ2-1; D not resolved. The germline V and J ends were trimmed by 1 base and 10 bases, with 15 bases remaining between them. CDR1 is SGHDT, CDR2 YYEEEE, per germline. CDR3 size: 14 residues. CDR3 residues: CASSLLGNLREQFF. CDR3 coding DNA: TGTGCCAGCAGCTTGTTAGGTAACCTCCGCGAGCAGTTCTTC. Combining the CDR3 with reference TRBV5-6 and TRBJ2-1 gives the whole variable domain DAGVTQSPTHLIKTRGQQVTLRCSPKSGHDTVSWYQQALGQGPQFIFQYYEEEERQRGNFPDRFSGHQFPNYSSELNVNALLLGDSALYLCASSLLGNLREQFFGPGTRLTVL.

This clonotype was seen a few times. CDR3 DNA: TGCGCCAGCAAAGTGGGGGGAGGGTACAATGAGCAGTTCTTC. It translates to CASKVGGGYNEQFF. The chain carries TRBV5-1 and TRBJ2-1; TRBD2 matches at 7 bases. The CDR3 totals 14 residues. V gave up 6 bases and J gave up 4 bases; unmatched junction bases: 7. Germline V lookup: CDR1 SGHRS, CDR2 YFSETQ.

This clonotype was picked up many times. The gene calls are TRBV4-2 and TRBJ2-7; 12 bases fit TRBD2. With 0 bases clipped from V and 10 bases from J, the junction kept 4 bases outside the gene matches. The germline V gene has CDR1 LGHNA and CDR2 YNFKEQ. The CDR3 has 14 amino acids. This chain's CDR3 is CASSQDRTSGVQYF. The CDR3 nucleotides read TGTGCCAGCAGCCAAGACCGGACTAGCGGGGTCCAGTACTTC.

This clonotype was recorded a few times. The rearrangement uses TRBV14 and TRBJ2-4, with 8 bases lining up with TRBD2. The CDR3 covers 13 residues. The germline V gene encodes CDR1 SGHDN and CDR2 FVKESK. The V segment lost 3 bases and the J segment 13 bases; nucleotides outside the gene matches: 8. As DNA, the CDR3 is TGTGCCAGCAGCCAGGGTGCCGGGGGGGTCCAGTACTTC. Protein sequence: CASSQGAGGVQYF.

This clonotype has only a few counts. The chain links TRBV5-6 to TRBJ2-2; 14 bases map to TRBD2. Germline V gene lookup returns CDR1 SGHDT and CDR2 YYEEEE. The CDR3 loop spans 15 amino acids. The V and J ends lost 4 bases and 6 bases, in that order; junction bases with no gene match: 2. CDR3 sequence reads: CASSPTSGGAGELFF. The CDR3 coding sequence is TGTGCCAGCAGCCCGACTAGCGGGGGGGCCGGGGAGCTGTTTTTT.

This clonotype was seen only a few times. The gene calls are TRBV12-3 or TRBV12-4 and TRBJ2-2; D unresolved. Trimming pared 1 base from V and 7 bases from J, leaving 7 bases between. There are 13 residues in the CDR3. The CDR3 DNA reads TGTGCCAGCAGTTTAGGCGTGGACGGGGAGCTGTTTTTT. It encodes CASSLGVDGELFF.

Only a few counts were recorded for this clonotype. The V gene is TRBV27, the J gene TRBJ2-4; D possibly uses TRBD1 or TRBD2 (5 bases each). The germline CDR1 and CDR2 sequences are MNHEY and SMNVEV (reference sequence). The CDR3 has 13 amino acids. V lost 7 bases, J lost 5 bases, and 12 bases lay in between. The CDR3 region has the DNA TGTGCCAGCAAACTAACGGGACAAAACATTCAGTACTTC. It is translated as CASKLTGQNIQYF.

This clonotype showed up many times. The chain links TRBV20-1 to TRBJ2-1, with 9 nucleotides matching TRBD1. The trim removed 5 bases at V and 5 bases at J, leaving 7 bases unmatched. CDR1 is DFQATT, CDR2 SNEGSKA, per germline (reference sequence). The CDR3 has 14 amino acids. The CDR3 DNA is TGCAGTGCTGACCGGGACAGGGCTGACAATGAGCAGTTCTTC. Residues: CSADRDRADNEQFF.

This clonotype was picked up many times. The chain couples TRBV28 to TRBJ2-1, with 7 bases matching TRBD2. CDR3 length: 16 amino acids. V shed 2 bases, J shed 0 bases, and the junction held 4 bases outside the gene matches. CDR1 MDHEN and CDR2 SYDVKM come from the germline V gene. The CDR3 protein is CASSLMGGGSYNEQFF. The CDR3 DNA reads as TGTGCCAGCAGTTTAATGGGCGGGGGCTCCTACAATGAGCAGTTCTTC. Drawing the rest from reference TRBV28 and TRBJ2-1, the complete variable domain is DVKVTQSSRYLVKRTGEKVFLECVQDMDHENMFWYRQDPGLGLRLIYFSYDVKMKEKGDIPEGYSVSREKKERFSLILESASTNQTSMYLCASSLMGGGSYNEQFFGPGTRLTVL.